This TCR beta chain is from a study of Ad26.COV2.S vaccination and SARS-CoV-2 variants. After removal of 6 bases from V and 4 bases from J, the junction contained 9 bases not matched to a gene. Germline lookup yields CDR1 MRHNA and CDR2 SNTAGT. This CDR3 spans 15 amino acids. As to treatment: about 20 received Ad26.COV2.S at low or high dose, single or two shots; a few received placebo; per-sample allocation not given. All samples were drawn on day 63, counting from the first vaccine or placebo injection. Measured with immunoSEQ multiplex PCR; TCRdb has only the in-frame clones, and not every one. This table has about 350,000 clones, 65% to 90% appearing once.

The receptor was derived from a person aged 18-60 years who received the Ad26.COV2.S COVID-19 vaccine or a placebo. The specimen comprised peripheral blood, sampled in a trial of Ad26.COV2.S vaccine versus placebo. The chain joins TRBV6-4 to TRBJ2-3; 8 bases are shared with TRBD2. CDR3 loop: CASRPGGSGADTQYF. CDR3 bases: TGTGCCAGCAGACCGGGGGGGAGTGGAGCAGATACGCAGTATTTT.